This paragraph covers one T cell receptor (beta chain) sequence. Its antigen is currently not known. No base quality information exists; no much larger clone differs at one position. The receptor library was made with the immunoSEQ multiplex PCR assay. TCRdb took over this immuneACCESS table, retaining in-frame rearrangements with V and J assigned. Such tables are incomplete; in checked studies, under half of the missing clones stem from an unresolved V gene, and the remainder is unexplained. Here the sample has approximately 10,000 clones; 60% to 80% occur a single time. Of the sample, roughly 31% falls within the top ten clones. This entry belongs to a study of ipilimumab plus nivolumab after autologous stem cell transplantation (dated by TCRdb to the early 2020s). About the study as a whole: A median of roughly 5 ipilimumab doses and 8 nivolumab doses was received by trial patients. Primary refractory and relapsed disease were included in the DLBCL cohort, with 18-month progression-free survival of around 86% and 29%, respectively. Patients undergoing autologous transplant for high-risk diffuse large B cell lymphoma, mature T cell lymphoma, or multiple myeloma were enrolled in the trial. The intent-to-treat population of the trial consisted of approximately 35 patients.

Findings and caveats that apply to the study as a whole: The authors concluded that, as post-transplant consolidation, combined checkpoint inhibition appeared tolerable. Per the authors, a biologic rationale for further study of the post-transplant checkpoint inhibition approach was offered by T cell receptor repertoire, regulatory T cell phenotype and gut microbiota profiles.

Starting 14 to 28 days after the autologous transplant, patients began checkpoint therapy, which included ipilimumab at 1 mg/kg intravenously on day 1 of selected weeks. The nivolumab dose was 3 mg/kg intravenously, delivered on day 1 of weeks 1, 4, 7, 10, and every two weeks through week 26. This was a Phase Ib clinical trial that tested ipilimumab plus nivolumab, given as combined checkpoint inhibition, for consolidation following autologous stem cell transplantation. V and J are truncated by 5 bases and 3 bases respectively, leaving an intervening sequence of 19 bases. From the cysteine through the phenylalanine, the CDR3 covers 16 amino acids. Only the CDR3 DNA stays, 48 bases, in frame from base 1. CDR1 and CDR2 are drawn from the germline V gene: SGHAT, FQNNGV.

This chain is built from TRBV11-2 and TRBJ2-5; the D gene is tentatively TRBD1 or TRBD2, each matching 5 bases. The sequencing here drew on PBMCs, taken in a trial of ipilimumab plus nivolumab as post-transplant consolidation. The source of this sequence is a male donor with diffuse large B-cell lymphoma. The sequence in DNA is TGTGCCAGCAGCCCGAACCCCCGGGACCACAAAGAGACCCAGTACTTC. Its translation reads: CASSPNPRDHKETQYF.